A selection of T cell receptor beta chains follows, all from one sample in a study of blood T cell repertoires in COVID-19. Generated by immunoSEQ multiplex PCR, the TCRdb table keeps only in-frame clones and is missing some. The data contain a few hundred thousand clones, 85% to 90% of them singletons. The sample taken for sequencing was peripheral blood. These receptors came from a woman in her forties or fifties with COVID-19, enrolled during active disease. The CDR3 runs from the conserved cysteine through the conserved F or W. The order of the fields is D gene, clone size, V gene, J gene, CDR3 DNA, CDR3 protein. D genes are given only for firm matches. Some rows mark clone size as missing; the rest say once, few, many or name a class of expanded clone.

D: NA
size: NA
V: TRBV6-6
J: TRBJ2-5
DNA: TGTGCCAGCACCTACTCGGGACTGACGGAGACCCAGTACTTC
CDR3: CASTYSGLTETQYF

D: NA
size: NA
V: TRBV3-1/TRBV3-2
J: TRBJ2-3
DNA: TGTGCCAGCAGCCTCCGGGACTCCCTTACAGATACGCAGTATTTT
CDR3: CASSLRDSLTDTQYF

D: NA
size: NA
V: TRBV2
J: TRBJ2-7
DNA: TGTGCCAGCGCGGCGTCGGCAGGGAGGACCTACGAGCAGTACTTC
CDR3: CASAASAGRTYEQYF

D: TRBD2
size: NA
V: TRBV5-1
J: TRBJ2-1
DNA: TGCGCCAGCAGCTTGGAACTAGCGGGACCTTACAATGAGCAGTTCTTC
CDR3: CASSLELAGPYNEQFF

D: TRBD1
size: NA
V: TRBV9
J: TRBJ2-7
DNA: TGTGCCAGCAGCGTATCCCCAGGGGACAGCTACGAGCAGTACTTC
CDR3: CASSVSPGDSYEQYF

D: NA
size: NA
V: TRBV25-1
J: TRBJ1-1
DNA: TGTGCCAGCAGTAGGGGCACTGAAGCTTTCTTT
CDR3: CASSRGTEAFF

D: NA
size: NA
V: TRBV18
J: TRBJ2-6
DNA: TGTGCCAGCTCACCAGAATCGGTACTCTCTGGGGCCAACGTCCTGACTTTC
CDR3: CASSPESVLSGANVLTF

D: TRBD1
size: NA
V: TRBV27
J: TRBJ1-6
DNA: TGTGCCAGCAGTTACGGACAGGGAGGCTCACCCCTCCACTTT
CDR3: CASSYGQGGSPLHF

D: TRBD1
size: once
V: TRBV30
J: TRBJ1-1
DNA: TGTGCCTGGAGTGGTGGACAGGGGGCTTTCTTT
CDR3: CAWSGGQGAFF

D: NA
size: NA
V: TRBV7-2
J: TRBJ1-4
DNA: TGTGCCAGCAGCCAAAGAGGACTTAATGAAAAACTGTTTTTT
CDR3: CASSQRGLNEKLFF

D: NA
size: NA
V: TRBV7-9
J: TRBJ1-6
DNA: TGTGCCAGCAGCTCCCAGGGCAGAGCACCCCTCCACTTT
CDR3: CASSSQGRAPLHF

D: TRBD2
size: few
V: TRBV4-1
J: TRBJ2-1
DNA: TGCGCCAGCAGCCTCCCAAGCGGGAGTATGGATGAGCAGTTCTTC
CDR3: CASSLPSGSMDEQFF

D: NA
size: NA
V: TRBV3-1/TRBV3-2
J: TRBJ1-2
DNA: TGTGCCAGCAGCGCAGGGGTGGCTGGCTACACCTTC
CDR3: CASSAGVAGYTF

D: TRBD1
size: NA
V: TRBV19
J: TRBJ2-4
DNA: TGTGCCAGTAGTCCCGGACGACAGGGGTCTTTTTCCAAAAACATTCAGTACTTC
CDR3: CASSPGRQGSFSKNIQYF

D: TRBD1
size: NA
V: TRBV12-3/TRBV12-4
J: TRBJ1-1
DNA: TGTGCCAGCACCCGGACAGGGAACACTGAAGCTTTCTTT
CDR3: CASTRTGNTEAFF

D: NA
size: NA
V: TRBV7-2
J: TRBJ2-3
DNA: TGTGCCAGCAGCCCAACAGATACGCAGTATTTT
CDR3: CASSPTDTQYF

D: TRBD2
size: NA
V: TRBV5-1
J: TRBJ2-1
DNA: TGCGCCAGCAGCTATCGGACTAGCGGGAGTATGGATGAGCAGTTCTTC
CDR3: CASSYRTSGSMDEQFF

D: TRBD1
size: few
V: TRBV3-1/TRBV3-2
J: TRBJ1-2
DNA: TGTGCCAGCAGCCAGGACAGGGGAGATGGCTACACCTTC
CDR3: CASSQDRGDGYTF

D: NA
size: NA
V: TRBV15
J: TRBJ2-7
DNA: TGTGCCACCAGCAGAGGGGGAGCAGCCTCCTACGAGCAGTACTTC
CDR3: CATSRGGAASYEQYF

D: NA
size: NA
V: TRBV19
J: TRBJ1-6
DNA: TGTGCCAGTAGTATTCCCTCAGGACCCCTCCACTTT
CDR3: CASSIPSGPLHF

D: NA
size: NA
V: TRBV20-1
J: TRBJ1-1
DNA: TGCAGTGCTAGCACGCTCCCAGGAGCTTTCTTT
CDR3: CSASTLPGAFF

D: TRBD1
size: NA
V: TRBV24-1
J: TRBJ2-1
DNA: TGTGCCACCAGTGATCGTCCCGGGACAGGGGGCAGTAGGAATGAGCAGTTCTTC
CDR3: CATSDRPGTGGSRNEQFF

D: TRBD1
size: NA
V: TRBV2
J: TRBJ2-7
DNA: TGTGCCAGCAGCGGATCCTGGACAGGTGCCCACGAGCAGTACTTC
CDR3: CASSGSWTGAHEQYF

D: TRBD1
size: few
V: TRBV28
J: TRBJ1-6
DNA: TGTGCCAGCAGTTTCCAGGGGGTAGGCACCCTCCACTTT
CDR3: CASSFQGVGTLHF

D: TRBD1
size: NA
V: TRBV7-2
J: TRBJ2-7
DNA: TGTGCCAGCAGCTTAGGTGGGACAGGGACCAAGCAGTACTTC
CDR3: CASSLGGTGTKQYF

D: TRBD2
size: once
V: TRBV12-3/TRBV12-4
J: TRBJ2-1
DNA: TGTGCCAGCAACCGAGCGGGAGATCATTGGTTCTTC
CDR3: CASNRAGDHWFF

D: TRBD1
size: NA
V: TRBV4-2
J: TRBJ1-2
DNA: TGTGCCACCAGCCCGACGTGGACAGGGCTTAACTATGGCTACACCTTC
CDR3: CATSPTWTGLNYGYTF

D: NA
size: NA
V: TRBV20-1
J: TRBJ1-1
DNA: TGCAGTGCTAGTGGGGGGCCTCTGAACACTGAAGCTTTCTTT
CDR3: CSASGGPLNTEAFF

D: TRBD2
size: NA
V: TRBV5-1
J: TRBJ2-2
DNA: TGCGCCAGCGGACTAGCGGGAGGGAGGACCGGGGAGCTGTTTTTT
CDR3: CASGLAGGRTGELFF

D: TRBD2
size: few
V: TRBV7-3
J: TRBJ2-2
DNA: TGTGCCAGCAGCTTAAGGGCGGGCCTAGCGGGAGCCAGAGCGCTGTATGCCGGGGAGCTGTTTTTT
CDR3: CASSLRAGLAGARALYAGELFF

D: NA
size: few
V: TRBV5-1
J: TRBJ2-5
DNA: TGCGCCAGCAGACCCCCTGGAGCTTACTTACAAGAGACCCAGTACTTC
CDR3: CASRPPGAYLQETQYF

D: TRBD1
size: NA
V: TRBV7-6
J: TRBJ1-5
DNA: TGTGCCAGCAGCCCTTTCGGACAGGAGAATCAGCCCCAGCATTTT
CDR3: CASSPFGQENQPQHF

D: NA
size: NA
V: TRBV5-4
J: TRBJ2-1
DNA: TGTGCCAGCAGCTTTGGCGACAGCTCCTACAATGAGCAGTTCTTC
CDR3: CASSFGDSSYNEQFF

D: TRBD2
size: once
V: TRBV10-3
J: TRBJ2-3
DNA: TGTGCCATCAAAACTAGCGGCACAGATACGCAGTATTTT
CDR3: CAIKTSGTDTQYF

D: NA
size: once
V: TRBV28
J: TRBJ1-1
DNA: TGTGCCAGCAGTTTAAACACCAACACTGAAGCTTTCTTT
CDR3: CASSLNTNTEAFF

D: NA
size: NA
V: TRBV18
J: TRBJ2-7
DNA: TGTGCCAGCTCAGATTCTAGGGGATTTACGGAGCAGTACTTC
CDR3: CASSDSRGFTEQYF

D: TRBD1
size: NA
V: TRBV5-1
J: TRBJ2-1
DNA: TGCGCCAGCAGCTCCGACAGGGTGACCTACAATGAGCAGTTCTTC
CDR3: CASSSDRVTYNEQFF

D: TRBD1
size: NA
V: TRBV12-3/TRBV12-4
J: TRBJ1-2
DNA: TGTGCCAGCAGAACAGGGGTGGCCTATGGCTACACCTTC
CDR3: CASRTGVAYGYTF

D: NA
size: NA
V: TRBV18
J: TRBJ2-5
DNA: TGTGCCAGCTCATCACGTGGGGGCTCCCGGGAGACCCAGTACTTC
CDR3: CASSSRGGSRETQYF

D: TRBD1
size: NA
V: TRBV4-2
J: TRBJ1-1
DNA: TGTGCCAGCAGCCATGAGGACAGGTTGGGGAGGACTGAAGCTTTCTTT
CDR3: CASSHEDRLGRTEAFF

D: NA
size: NA
V: TRBV11-2
J: TRBJ2-4
DNA: TGTGCCAGCAGCTTAACGGGGAAGAACATTCAGTACTTC
CDR3: CASSLTGKNIQYF

D: NA
size: NA
V: TRBV25-1
J: TRBJ2-7
DNA: TGTGCCAGCAGTGATTTTGCAGGATCAACCTACGAGCAGTACTTC
CDR3: CASSDFAGSTYEQYF

D: NA
size: NA
V: TRBV27
J: TRBJ1-1
DNA: TGTGCCAGCAGTTTAAGACTCAGCGGTCAGGCTGAAGCTTTCTTT
CDR3: CASSLRLSGQAEAFF

D: NA
size: NA
V: TRBV15
J: TRBJ1-1
DNA: TGTGCCACCAGTCGAGGGACTGAAGCTTTCTTT
CDR3: CATSRGTEAFF

D: NA
size: NA
V: TRBV18
J: TRBJ2-2
DNA: TGTGCCAGCTCACCACCATCAGGGCTTACCGGGGAGCTGTTTTTT
CDR3: CASSPPSGLTGELFF

D: TRBD1
size: NA
V: TRBV28
J: TRBJ1-2
DNA: TGTGCCAGCAGCCAAAACGACAGGGGTTACTATGGCTACACCTTC
CDR3: CASSQNDRGYYGYTF

D: NA
size: NA
V: TRBV30
J: TRBJ1-6
DNA: TGTGCCTCGGGCAGAGGATATAATTCACCCCTCCACTTT
CDR3: CASGRGYNSPLHF

D: NA
size: NA
V: TRBV7-9
J: TRBJ1-1
DNA: TGTGCCAGCAGCTTAGGCAGGGTCACTGAAGCTTTCTTT
CDR3: CASSLGRVTEAFF

D: TRBD1
size: NA
V: TRBV6-5
J: TRBJ2-7
DNA: TGTGCCAGCAGTTCCCGGGACAGGGGGACCTACGAGCAGTACTTC
CDR3: CASSSRDRGTYEQYF

D: NA
size: NA
V: TRBV15
J: TRBJ2-5
DNA: TGTGCCACCAGCAGACCCCCCCCGAGGGCCAAAGAGACCCAGTACTTC
CDR3: CATSRPPPRAKETQYF

D: TRBD1
size: once
V: TRBV18
J: TRBJ2-7
DNA: TGTGCCAGCTCACGATCCACTGGGGGACAGGGTGTAGGAGAGCAGTACTTC
CDR3: CASSRSTGGQGVGEQYF

D: NA
size: NA
V: TRBV19
J: TRBJ2-2
DNA: TGTGCCAGTAGTATAATGGTGGGAGCGGGCACCGGGGAGCTGTTTTTT
CDR3: CASSIMVGAGTGELFF

D: NA
size: NA
V: TRBV9
J: TRBJ2-1
DNA: TGTGCCAGCAGCCCCCATCCCGGGACTGACAACAATGAGCAGTTCTTC
CDR3: CASSPHPGTDNNEQFF